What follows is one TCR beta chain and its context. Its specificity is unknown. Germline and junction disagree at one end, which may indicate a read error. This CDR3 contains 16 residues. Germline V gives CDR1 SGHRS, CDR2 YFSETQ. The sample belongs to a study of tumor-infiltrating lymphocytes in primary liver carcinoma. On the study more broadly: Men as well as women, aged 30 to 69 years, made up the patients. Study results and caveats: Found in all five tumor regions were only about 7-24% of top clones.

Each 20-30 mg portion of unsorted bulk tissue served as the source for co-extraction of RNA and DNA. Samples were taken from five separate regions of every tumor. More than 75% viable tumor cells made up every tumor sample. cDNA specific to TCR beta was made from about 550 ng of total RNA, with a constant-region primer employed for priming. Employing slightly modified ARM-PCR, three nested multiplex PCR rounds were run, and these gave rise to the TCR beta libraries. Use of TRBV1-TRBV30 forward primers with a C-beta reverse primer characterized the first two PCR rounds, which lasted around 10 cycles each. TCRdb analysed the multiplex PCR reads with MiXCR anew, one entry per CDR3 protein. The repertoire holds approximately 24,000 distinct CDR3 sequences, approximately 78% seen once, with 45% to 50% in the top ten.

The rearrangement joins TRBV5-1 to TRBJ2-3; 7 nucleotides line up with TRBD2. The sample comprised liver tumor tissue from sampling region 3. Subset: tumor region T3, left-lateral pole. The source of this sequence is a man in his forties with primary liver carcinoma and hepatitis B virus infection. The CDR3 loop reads CTSSFLAAVNTDTQYF. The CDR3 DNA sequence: TGCACCAGCAGCTTTCTAGCGGCTGTTAACACAGATACGCAGTATTTT.